These 15 T cell receptor beta chains share one sample of origin, sequenced in a study of T-cell memory formation after mild COVID-19. TCRdb fed the 5' RACE reads into MiXCR, producing one record per CDR3 protein. The sample yields 250,000 to 300,000 distinct CDR3 sequences, 15% to 20% seen once. Sequenced material: PBMCs or a T cell subset sorted from them (not recorded which). The receptors come from a man aged 18 to 30 who had mild COVID-19 (a few samples of this study predate the infection). Cell type and time point are not known.

To note about this clonotype: At one of its ends the junction is not consistent with the germline gene, which may arise from a read error. The V and J genes are TRBV7-7 and TRBJ1-4, with D maybe TRBD1 (5 bases). The CDR3 loop spans 16 amino acids. From germline, CDR1 is SSHAT and CDR2 FNYEAQ (reference sequence). The CDR3: CASSSRDLATNEKLFF. DNA of the CDR3: TGTGCTAGCAGCTCGAGGGACCTCGCAACTAATGAAAAACTGTTTTTT.

The chain couples TRBV12-5 to TRBJ1-4; D might be TRBD1 (6 bases). Trimming pared 1 base from V and 7 bases from J, leaving 10 bases between. The CDR3 spans 14 residues. Germline V lookup: CDR1 LGHNT, CDR2 FRNRAP. CDR3 DNA: TGTGCTAGTGGTTTGGGCAGGGGCCGTGAAAAACTGTTTTTT. Translation: CASGLGRGREKLFF.

This clonotype was counted only a few times. This chain uses TRBV4-3 with TRBJ2-5; D remains ambiguous. V lost 1 base and J 2 bases, leaving 11 bases between the germline ends. Germline V lookup: CDR1 LGHNA, CDR2 YSLEER. This CDR3 has 15 amino acids. This CDR3 reads CASSQGGRVQETQYF. CDR3 nucleotides: TGCGCCAGCAGCCAAGGTGGAAGGGTACAAGAGACCCAGTACTTC.

The CDR3 sequence: CASSPTGAETQYF. The CDR3 bases are TGCGCCAGCAGCCCGACAGGTGCGGAGACCCAGTACTTC. The V call is TRBV5-1, the J call TRBJ2-5, with D tentatively TRBD1 (6 bases). Germline assignment: CDR1 SGHRS and CDR2 YFSETQ. The CDR3 covers 13 residues. V lost 4 bases, J lost 5 bases, and 12 bases lay in between.

The sample holds a few counts of this clonotype. V is TRBV5-1 and J is TRBJ2-3; TRBD2 is a possible D gene (5 bases). The CDR3 is 17 residues long. CDR1 is SGHRS and CDR2 is YFSETQ in the germline V gene. V lost 3 bases and J 1 base, leaving 18 bases between the germline ends. CDR3 DNA: TGCGCCAGCAGCTCGAGGCCGGGAAGCGTTGGCACAGATACGCAGTATTTT. This encodes CASSSRPGSVGTDTQYF.

The chain uses TRBV4-1 and TRBJ1-2; possibly TRBD1 for D (5 bases). Germline CDR1 reads MGHRA; CDR2 reads YSYEKL. Trimming left V 5 bases short and J 7 bases short, with 11 bases between. CDR3 length equals 12 residues. CDR3 residues: CASSAWGVGYTF. Written as DNA, the CDR3 is TGCGCCAGCAGCGCCTGGGGGGTTGGCTACACCTTC.

This clonotype was detected only a few times. V is TRBV4-3 and J is TRBJ1-5; weak D call: TRBD1 (5 bases). In germline, CDR1 is LGHNA, CDR2 YSLEER. The V gene lost 0 bases and the J gene lost 7 bases, with 13 bases spanning the gap. The CDR3 covers 15 residues. The CDR3 spells CASSQDWGTRQPQHF. The CDR3 region has the DNA TGCGCCAGCAGCCAAGATTGGGGGACTCGACAGCCCCAGCATTTT.

This clonotype has more than one count but fewer than ten. The chain couples TRBV5-1 to TRBJ1-2; D ambiguous. Trimming cost V 3 bases and J 3 bases, with 15 bases left between them. This CDR3 is built from 15 residues. The germline gives CDR1 SGHRS, CDR2 YFSETQ. CDR3 DNA sequence: TGCGCCAGCAGCTCCCACATACGCCTCGACTATGGCTACACCTTC. Protein product: CASSSHIRLDYGYTF.

The rearrangement links TRBV5-1 to TRBJ2-2, with D possibly being TRBD1 (5 bases). This CDR3 spans 17 amino acids. V was pared by 0 bases and J by 1 base, with 13 bases between. Germline CDR1 reads SGHRS; CDR2 reads YFSETQ. The CDR3 DNA follows: TGCGCCAGCAGCTTGGCATACAGGACACTGAACACCGGGGAGCTGTTTTTT. Residues: CASSLAYRTLNTGELFF.

This clonotype was detected a few times. The J gene is TRBJ1-6, the V gene TRBV10-3; D remains unclear. Trimming removed 0 bases from V and 0 bases from J, with 6 bases in between. Germline CDR1 and CDR2: ENHRY and SYGVKD. The CDR3 spans 16 residues. Here the CDR3 DNA reads TGTGCCATCAGTGAGTCCAGGAGCTCCTATAATTCACCCCTCCACTTT. Its protein is CAISESRSSYNSPLHF.

This chain connects TRBV18 to TRBJ2-7; 8 nucleotides match TRBD1. Trimming removed 6 bases from V and 5 bases from J; junction bases left unmatched: 9. The germline V gene has CDR1 KGHSH and CDR2 LQKENI. The CDR3 is 14 residues long. The CDR3 sequence is CASSPRQGANEQYF. CDR3 nucleotide sequence: TGTGCCAGCTCCCCTCGTCAGGGGGCCAACGAGCAGTACTTC.

The rearrangement uses TRBV6-5 and TRBJ2-1, with D perhaps being TRBD1 or TRBD2 (5 bases each). The germline V gene has CDR1 MNHEY and CDR2 SVGAGI. Trimming took 2 bases from V and 2 from J, leaving 10 bases between them. The CDR3 totals 15 residues. The CDR3 loop is CASSYRGRAYNEQFF. The CDR3, as DNA: TGTGCCAGCAGTTACCGGGGCAGGGCCTACAATGAGCAGTTCTTC.

This clonotype was found many times. One end of the junction varies from germline; a read error may be responsible. The chain recombines TRBV11-2 with TRBJ2-6; no firm D call. Germline assignment: CDR1 SGHAT and CDR2 FQNNGV. The CDR3 is 13 amino acids. The CDR3 DNA reads TGTGCCAGCCGCTTCTCTGGGGCCAACGTCCTGACTTTC. This sequence encodes CASRFSGANVLTF.

This clonotype has more than one count but fewer than ten. V usage is TRBV18 and J usage is TRBJ1-3; possibly TRBD1 for D (5 bases). Trimming shortened V by 4 bases and J by 0 bases, and 25 bases separated the two germline ends. Germline CDR1 reads KGHSH; CDR2 reads LQKENI. The CDR3 spans 20 residues. The DNA for the CDR3 is TGTGCCAGCTCACTGGAAACGGTCGCGGGGCTCGAGTCCTCTGGAAACACCATATATTTT. Its protein product is CASSLETVAGLESSGNTIYF.

This clonotype was recorded at least ten times. The chain employs TRBV4-2 and TRBJ2-3, with D hard to call. Trimming took 0 bases from V and 2 from J, leaving 3 bases between them. This CDR3 spans 13 amino acids. CDR1 and CDR2 from the germline V gene are LGHNA and YNFKEQ. The DNA for the CDR3 is TGTGCCAGCAGCCAAGACGACACAGATACGCAGTATTTT. This codes for CASSQDDTDTQYF.